One sample yielded the 14 T cell receptor beta chains listed below, sequenced in a study of post-analysis software for immune sequencing data (dated by TCRdb to 2013 to 2016). Receptor amplification or capture employed PCR. Sequencing used an Illumina HiSeq 2500. Unique molecular identifiers were incorporated into TCR beta cDNA libraries to reduce PCR and sequencing biases. TCRdb took the public reads, trimmed them with fastp at Q25, ran MiXCR for clone calling and kept in-frame beta chains. Rows with one shared CDR3 protein collapse into an entry with the most common genes and DNA. The sample yields roughly 410,000 distinct CDR3 sequences; roughly 36% were counted once. The ten largest clonotypes hold around 15% of the sample. Results the study describes overall, beyond this receptor: Patients showed significantly higher frequencies than controls for roughly five TRBV segments, among them TRBV5-6, TRBV5-1 and TRBV20-1.

These TCRs are of unknown antigen specificity. Sequenced sample: blood. The receptors here all came from a girl between 5 and 17 years old with multiple sclerosis.

Only a few counts were recorded for this clonotype. The chain has TRBV24-1 and TRBJ2-3, with 11 bases matching TRBD2. Losses at the gene ends were 0 bases for V and 6 bases for J; bases not matched to a gene: 10. CDR1 is KGHDR and CDR2 is SFDVKD in the germline V gene. The CDR3 runs 18 residues. The CDR3 sequence: CATSDLTTLAGGQDTQYF. CDR3 bases: TGTGCCACCAGTGATTTGACAACATTAGCGGGGGGGCAGGATACGCAGTATTTT.

The gene calls are TRBV6-5 and TRBJ1-1, with TRBD1 matching over 11 bases. J lost 4 bases, V lost 6 bases, and 7 bases had no gene match. The CDR3 spans 15 residues. CDR1 is MNHEY and CDR2 is SVGAGI in the germline V gene. This CDR3 is CASRTQGQGGTEAFF. CDR3 in DNA: TGTGCCAGCAGGACTCAGGGACAGGGGGGCACTGAAGCTTTCTTT.

V is TRBV7-9 and J is TRBJ2-1; D possibly uses TRBD1 or TRBD2 (5 bases each). Germline lookup yields CDR1 SEHNR and CDR2 FQNEAQ (reference sequence). The CDR3 spans 12 residues. The V gene lost 8 bases and the J gene lost 5 bases, with 10 bases spanning the gap. CDR3 sequence: CASARGDNEQFF. The DNA of the CDR3 is TGTGCCAGCGCAAGAGGGGACAATGAGCAGTTCTTC.

The CDR3 coding sequence is TGTGCCAGCAGTTTCTCTGGGGATGAGCAGTTCTTC. This encodes CASSFSGDEQFF. V is TRBV12-3 or TRBV12-4 and J is TRBJ2-1, with D unclear. There are 12 residues in the CDR3. V lost 3 bases and J lost 8, with 8 bases in between.

The chain employs TRBV7-9 and TRBJ1-2; D call uncertain. The V gene lost 5 bases and the J gene lost 4 bases, with 14 bases spanning the gap. Germline V gene lookup returns CDR1 SEHNR and CDR2 FQNEAQ (reference sequence). CDR3 size: 14 residues. The CDR3 region has the DNA TGTGCCAGCAGCCGGGAGGCAGTCCCCTATGGCTACACCTTC. This sequence encodes CASSREAVPYGYTF.

Concerning this clonotype itself: A junction end diverges from the germline sequence, so it may reflect a read error. The CDR3 here is CASREYRNSPLHF. CDR3 DNA sequence: TGTGCCAGCAGGGAATACAGAAATTCACCCCTCCACTTT. The chain has TRBV25-1 and TRBJ1-6; D is unclear. This CDR3 is 13 amino acids long. Germline CDR1 and CDR2: MGHDK and SYGVNS.

This clonotype was recorded a few times. The chain combines TRBV20-1 with TRBJ1-5, with a possible D match to TRBD1 (5 bases). Trimming cost V 8 bases and J 3 bases, with 17 bases left between them. Germline V gene lookup returns CDR1 DFQATT and CDR2 SNEGSKA (reference sequence). The CDR3 loop spans 14 amino acids. The DNA for the CDR3 is TGCAGTTCCCGCAGGGAGAGTGACAATCAGCCCCAGCATTTT. Protein product: CSSRRESDNQPQHF.

As regards this clonotype: One junction end disagrees with the germline gene, perhaps due to a read error. This rearrangement joins TRBV6-5 to TRBJ1-2; 7 bases line up with TRBD1. This CDR3 has 13 residues. Germline lookup yields CDR1 MNHEY and CDR2 SVGAGI. In nucleotides, the CDR3 is TGTGCCGGCAGTTACGGACAGGCGGATGGCTACACCTTC. Amino acids: CAGSYGQADGYTF.

The CDR3 region has the DNA TGTGCCATCAGCGAAAGCGGGGGCCGGGGAGATACGCAGTATTTT. This gives the protein CAISESGGRGDTQYF. This chain joins TRBV10-3 and TRBJ2-3, with 8 bases matching TRBD2. The J segment lost 5 bases and the V segment lost 6 bases, leaving 10 bases of the junction unmatched. The length of the CDR3 is 15 residues. Looked up from germline, CDR1 is ENHRY and CDR2 is SYGVKD.

This clonotype appeared a few times. V and J are TRBV20-1 and TRBJ2-3; 11 bases agree with TRBD2. Trimming removed 3 bases from V and 4 bases from J; junction bases left unmatched: 6. The germline V gene encodes CDR1 DFQATT and CDR2 SNEGSKA (reference sequence). CDR3 size: 15 residues. The CDR3 DNA is TGCAGTGCTAGGGGTAGCGGGGGGGCGGCAGATACGCAGTATTTT. It codes for CSARGSGGAADTQYF.

This clonotype has a count of ten or more. The rearrangement uses TRBV12-3 or TRBV12-4 and TRBJ2-7; 7 bases line up with TRBD2. Trimming removed 5 bases from V and 6 bases from J; junction bases left unmatched: 10. The CDR3 is made up of 14 amino acids. CDR3 region: CASSAGTTSLEQYF. In DNA form, the CDR3 reads TGTGCCAGCAGTGCCGGGACTACCTCTCTCGAGCAGTACTTC.

The chain links TRBV20-1 to TRBJ2-3; 9 bases fit TRBD1. Germline CDR1 reads DFQATT; CDR2 reads SNEGSKA (reference sequence). The CDR3 spans 15 residues. V lost 5 bases and J lost 5; bases outside the gene matches: 11. The CDR3 here is CSAAQGQGYVDTQYF. CDR3 in DNA: TGCAGTGCTGCTCAGGGACAGGGCTACGTAGATACGCAGTATTTT.

This clonotype was recorded many times. This chain links TRBV3-1 with TRBJ1-1; TRBD1 matches at 8 bases. Germline CDR1 reads LGHDT; CDR2 reads YNNKEL (reference sequence). This CDR3 region has 12 residues. Trimming removed 6 bases from V and 10 bases from J; junction bases left unmatched: 7. DNA of the CDR3: TGTGCCAGCAGTACAGGGGGGTGGGGAGCTTTCTTT. Its translation is CASSTGGWGAFF. Full variable domain (remainder filled in from reference TRBV3-1 and TRBJ1-1): DTAVSQTPKYLVTQMGNDKSIKCEQNLGHDTMYWYKQDSKKFLKIMFSYNNKELIINETVPNRFSPKSPDKAHLNLHINSLELGDSAVYFCASSTGGWGAFFGQGTRLTVV.

The rearrangement links TRBV20-1 to TRBJ2-2; 8 bases align to TRBD1. The junction had 4 bases not matched to a gene; V was cut back by 0 bases and J by 1 base. CDR3 size: 16 residues. From germline, CDR1 is DFQATT and CDR2 SNEGSKA (reference sequence). The CDR3 region has the DNA TGCAGTGCTAGAGATCCGGGGACAGGGAACACCGGGGAGCTGTTTTTT. Translation: CSARDPGTGNTGELFF.